These 18 T cell receptor beta chains were all obtained from the same sample, sequenced in a study of cytomegalovirus exposure and HLA in healthy donors. In the PCR, 60 Vbeta and 13 Jbeta primers were used. TCRdb keeps only in-frame clones here, not all; method: immunoSEQ multiplex PCR. The sample consists of some 210,000 clones, around 81% of them appearing once. The sequenced sample consisted of PBMCs. Receptor source: a woman aged 50 to 60 in good health and CMV-seropositive.

The chain has TRBV27 and TRBJ2-3, with D perhaps TRBD1 (6 bases). The CDR3 is 14 residues long. With 5 bases removed from V and 0 bases from J, the gap between germline ends came to 9 bases. Germline CDR1 reads MNHEY; CDR2 reads SMNVEV (reference sequence). CDR3: CASSPGTSTDTQYF. In nucleotides, the CDR3 is TGTGCCAGCAGTCCCGGGACAAGCACAGATACGCAGTATTTT.

Concerning this clone: Other DNA sequences in the same sample also yield this CDR3. The chain couples TRBV7-2 to TRBJ1-1, with D hard to call. This CDR3 region has 13 residues. Germline-derived CDR1 and CDR2 are SGHTA and FQGNSA. V lost 2 bases to trimming and J lost 1 base, with 5 bases between them. CDR3 loop: CASSLNRNTEAFF. The CDR3 DNA reads TGTGCCAGCAGCTTAAACAGGAACACTGAAGCTTTCTTT.

The chain has TRBV6-5 and TRBJ2-1; 10 nucleotides align to TRBD2. Germline-derived CDR1 and CDR2 are MNHEY and SVGAGI. With 1 base clipped from V and 9 bases from J, the junction kept 6 bases outside the gene matches. The CDR3 length is 15 residues. CDR3 protein: CASSYFSGGTGEQFF. CDR3 in DNA: TGTGCCAGCAGTTACTTTAGCGGGGGGACGGGTGAGCAGTTCTTC.

The chain couples TRBV27 to TRBJ2-2; TRBD1 is a possible D gene (8 bases). This CDR3 has 16 amino acids. V was shortened by 5 bases and J by 5 bases, with 18 bases between the two germline ends. Germline CDR1 and CDR2: MNHEY and SMNVEV (reference sequence). The CDR3 bases are TGTGCCAGCAGTCAATCTAACAGGGGGGGGACCGGGGAGCTGTTTTTT. It yields the protein CASSQSNRGGTGELFF.

Only one count was recorded for this clone. This chain links TRBV7-2 with TRBJ1-1; 7 nucleotides line up with TRBD1. Per the germline V gene, CDR1 is SGHTA and CDR2 is FQGNSA. This CDR3 has 14 residues. The J segment lost 1 base and the V segment lost 3 bases, leaving 2 bases of the junction unmatched. CDR3 nucleotide sequence: TGTGCCAGCAGCTTCGACAGGGAGAACACTGAAGCTTTCTTT. Its translation: CASSFDRENTEAFF. The full variable domain, with the rest looked up from reference TRBV7-2 and TRBJ1-1, is GAGVSQSPSNKVTEKGKDVELRCDPISGHTALYWYRQSLGQGLEFLIYFQGNSAPDKSGLPSDRFSAERTGGSVSTLTIQRTQQEDSAVYLCASSFDRENTEAFFGQGTRLTVV.

The rearrangement uses TRBV2 and TRBJ1-5, with 11 nucleotides matching TRBD1. From germline, CDR1 is SNHLY and CDR2 FYNNEI. The ends lost 5 bases at V and 2 bases at J; junction bases unmatched: 14. CDR3 length equals 19 residues. CDR3 loop: CASSIEPGQGGGGNQPQHF. CDR3 coding DNA: TGTGCCAGCAGTATCGAACCGGGACAGGGGGGGGGAGGCAATCAGCCCCAGCATTTT. The whole variable domain, filled in from reference TRBV2 and TRBJ1-5, reads EPEVTQTPSHQVTQMGQEVILRCVPISNHLYFYWYRQILGQKVEFLVSFYNNEISEKSEIFDDQFSVERPDGSNFTLKIRSTKLEDSAMYFCASSIEPGQGGGGNQPQHFGDGTRLSIL.

In nucleotides, the CDR3 is TGTGCCAGCAGTTCGGGACTTAGCAATCAGCCCCAGCATTTT. Protein product: CASSSGLSNQPQHF. The gene calls are TRBV27 and TRBJ1-5; a weak D match, TRBD1 (5 bases). Germline V CDR1 and CDR2: MNHEY, SMNVEV (reference sequence). The CDR3 loop spans 14 amino acids. V was pared by 4 bases and J by 0 bases, with 7 bases between.

The gene calls are TRBV7-6 and TRBJ1-2; TRBD1 matches at 9 bases. The V gene end was trimmed by 5 bases and the J gene end by 5 bases; junction bases not matched to a gene: 12. The length of the CDR3 is 16 residues. Germline V gene lookup returns CDR1 SGHVS and CDR2 FNYEAQ. CDR3 protein: CASSLTTGGANYGYTF. DNA for the CDR3: TGTGCCAGCAGCCTGACAACAGGGGGCGCGAATTATGGCTACACCTTC.

This clone is a singleton in its sample. The chain joins TRBV9 to TRBJ2-5; the match to TRBD2 covers 15 bases. In germline, CDR1 is SGDLS, CDR2 YYNGEE. The junction had 13 bases not matched to a gene; V was cut back by 4 bases and J by 3 bases. The CDR3 totals 19 residues. CDR3 residues: CASSQRTGLAGGYKETQYF. In DNA, the CDR3 is TGTGCCAGCAGCCAACGAACGGGACTAGCGGGGGGTTATAAAGAGACCCAGTACTTC.

The rearrangement links TRBV5-1 to TRBJ1-1, with a weak D call TRBD1 (6 bases). The germline CDR1 and CDR2 sequences are SGHRS and YFSETQ. Trimming took 6 bases from V and 6 from J, leaving 24 bases between them. The CDR3 runs 16 residues. The CDR3 loop is CASNVGTGFAGAEAFF. CDR3 nucleotide sequence: TGCGCCAGCAACGTCGGAACAGGGTTTGCCGGAGCTGAAGCTTTCTTT.

V usage is TRBV5-1 and J usage is TRBJ2-7, with 9 bases aligning to TRBD1. This CDR3 comprises 14 residues. The J segment lost 4 bases and the V segment lost 0 bases, leaving 2 bases of the junction unmatched. Germline V gene sequence: CDR1 SGHRS, CDR2 YFSETQ. CDR3 sequence reads: CASSLDRGQYEQYF. Here the CDR3 DNA reads TGCGCCAGCAGCTTGGACAGGGGGCAATACGAGCAGTACTTC.

J is TRBJ2-7 and V is TRBV6-6; 7 bases fit TRBD1. CDR3 length: 14 residues. Germline V gene sequence: CDR1 MNHNY, CDR2 SVGAGI (reference sequence). V lost 6 bases and J lost 3; bases outside the gene matches: 8. CDR3 loop: CASSQDRSLYEQYF. In DNA, the CDR3 is TGTGCCAGCAGCCAGGACAGGTCTCTCTACGAGCAGTACTTC.

V and J are TRBV6-5 and TRBJ2-7; D possibly corresponds to TRBD1 (6 bases). The CDR3 has 15 residues. V was shortened by 2 bases and J by 2 bases, with 13 bases between the two germline ends. Germline V gene data show CDR1 as MNHEY and CDR2 as SVGAGI. CDR3 nucleotides: TGTGCCAGCAGTTACCAAAGGACAGCTACCTACGAGCAGTACTTC. Protein: CASSYQRTATYEQYF.

The V and J genes are TRBV9 and TRBJ2-1, with 11 bases lining up with TRBD2. The CDR3 is 18 residues long. Losses at the gene ends were 1 base for V and 4 bases for J; bases not matched to a gene: 10. The germline gives CDR1 SGDLS, CDR2 YYNGEE. The CDR3 DNA follows: TGTGCCAGCAGCGTACAACCCCTTCTAGCGGGGGGATACAATGAGCAGTTCTTC. It codes for CASSVQPLLAGGYNEQFF.

This clone was seen more than once but under ten times. V usage is TRBV29-1 and J usage is TRBJ1-4; D not certain. The germline V gene has CDR1 SQVTM and CDR2 ANQGSEA. V lost 4 bases and J 5 bases, leaving 11 bases between the germline ends. The CDR3 contains 13 residues. The CDR3 region has the DNA TGCAGCGTTGGGGCTGCGGGAAATGAAAAACTGTTTTTT. This encodes CSVGAAGNEKLFF.

The chain uses TRBV2 and TRBJ2-1; weak D call: TRBD2 (5 bases). The CDR3 extends over 13 amino acids. The germline V gene has CDR1 SNHLY and CDR2 FYNNEI. Trimming removed 4 bases at V and 9 bases at J, with 13 bases between. CDR3 sequence reads: CASSADIRGEQFF. The CDR3 nucleotides are TGTGCCAGCAGTGCGGATATTCGGGGTGAGCAGTTCTTC.

V is TRBV29-1 and J is TRBJ1-2; D remains ambiguous. Germline CDR1 is SQVTM and CDR2 is ANQGSEA. The V gene lost 6 bases and the J gene lost 6 bases, with 8 bases spanning the gap. CDR3 length: 10 residues. The CDR3 DNA is TGCAGCGTGGCTTTGGATGGCTACACCTTC. It translates to CSVALDGYTF.

This sequence joins TRBV5-1 and TRBJ2-1, with 15 bases matching TRBD2. The CDR3 totals 20 residues. Germline CDR1 SGHRS, CDR2 YFSETQ. V lost 0 bases to trimming and J lost 0 bases; unmatched junction nucleotides: 7. The CDR3 spells CASSLAGGLAGGNSYNEQFF. Written as DNA, the CDR3 is TGCGCCAGCAGCTTGGCCGGGGGACTAGCGGGGGGTAACTCCTACAATGAGCAGTTCTTC.